This T cell receptor beta chain was sequenced during a study of CD8+ T cells in alopecia areata. Deletions cut 4 bases from V and 2 bases from J, with 15 bases between. Looked up from germline, CDR1 is SQVTM and CDR2 is ANQGSEA. CDR3 length equals 16 residues. RNA extraction was followed by reverse transcription into cDNA, which acted as the sequencing template. This table comes from immunoSEQ multiplex PCR, and its TCRdb copy is limited to in-frame clones, with some not included. The table records around 120,000 clones, around 58% of them present only once. Treatment specified: oral pan-JAK inhibitor, 5-10 mg twice daily.

Source: CD8+ T cells sorted from blood, taken at week 4, from a patient treated with tofacitinib. The chain combines TRBV29-1 with TRBJ2-6; D is uncertain. The receptor comes from a human donor with alopecia areata. DNA of the CDR3: TGCAGCGTTGTTCACAGCCCTGGGGCTGGGGCCAACGTCCTGACTTTC. Translation: CSVVHSPGAGANVLTF.